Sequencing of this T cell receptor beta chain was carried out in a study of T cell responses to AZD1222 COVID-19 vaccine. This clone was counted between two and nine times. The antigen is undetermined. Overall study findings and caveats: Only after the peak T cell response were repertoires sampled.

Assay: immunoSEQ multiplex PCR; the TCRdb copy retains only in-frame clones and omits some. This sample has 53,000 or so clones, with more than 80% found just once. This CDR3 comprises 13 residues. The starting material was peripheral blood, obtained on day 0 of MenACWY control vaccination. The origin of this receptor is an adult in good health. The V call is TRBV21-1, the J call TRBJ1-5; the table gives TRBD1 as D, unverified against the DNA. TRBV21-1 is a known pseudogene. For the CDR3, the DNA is TGTGCCAGCAGCAAAGACAGGGACCAGCCCCAGCATTTT. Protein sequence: CASSKDRDQPQHF.